The rows below give T cell receptor beta chains drawn from one sample of a study of blood T cell repertoires in COVID-19. TCRdb's table, derived via immunoSEQ multiplex PCR, lists solely in-frame clones and lacks some. Altogether 200,000 to 250,000 clones are present, 65% to 90% being singletons, with the ten largest covering approximately 7.4%. The sample was peripheral blood. All receptors derive from a woman aged 50 to 65 with acute or convalescent COVID-19. Each CDR3 is given with its conserved first and last residue. Where a row states a size, it is once, few, many or the class of an expanded clone; other rows omit it.

len: 15; abundance: NA; j_gene: TRBJ2-7; v_gene: TRBV9; CDR3aa: CASSEAGQASYEQYF
len: 14; abundance: NA; j_gene: TRBJ1-1; v_gene: TRBV13; CDR3aa: CASSRGTVNTEAFF
len: 14; abundance: NA; j_gene: TRBJ2-5; v_gene: TRBV9; CDR3aa: CASSVRQDQETQYF
len: 17; abundance: NA; j_gene: TRBJ2-1; v_gene: TRBV6-1; CDR3aa: CASSDGRTSGRATEQFF
len: 14; abundance: few; j_gene: TRBJ2-1; v_gene: TRBV7-2; CDR3aa: CASSFLRDYNEQFF
len: 18; abundance: few; j_gene: TRBJ1-5; v_gene: TRBV14; CDR3aa: CASSQLRQGADSNQPQHF
len: 15; abundance: NA; j_gene: TRBJ2-7; v_gene: TRBV19; CDR3aa: CASSKAGQGSYEQYF
len: 10; abundance: NA; j_gene: TRBJ1-1; v_gene: TRBV20-1; CDR3aa: CSAHDKSAFF
len: 16; abundance: NA; j_gene: TRBJ2-2; v_gene: TRBV2; CDR3aa: CASSEGGARGAGELFF
len: 15; abundance: NA; j_gene: TRBJ1-2; v_gene: TRBV5-6; CDR3aa: CASSIGGSLLYGYTF
len: 13; abundance: NA; j_gene: TRBJ2-5; v_gene: TRBV19; CDR3aa: CASSPSRGETQYF
len: 13; abundance: NA; j_gene: TRBJ2-7; v_gene: TRBV29-1; CDR3aa: CSVEVGGRGEQYF
len: 13; abundance: NA; j_gene: TRBJ2-7; v_gene: TRBV5-1; CDR3aa: CASSFGGAYEQYF
len: 14; abundance: NA; j_gene: TRBJ2-2; v_gene: TRBV19; CDR3aa: CASKGQGITGELFF
len: 15; abundance: few; j_gene: TRBJ2-3; v_gene: TRBV27; CDR3aa: CASSSLALSTDTQYF
len: 16; abundance: NA; j_gene: TRBJ2-1; v_gene: TRBV18; CDR3aa: CASSPPASGGLGEQFF
len: 15; abundance: few; j_gene: TRBJ2-1; v_gene: TRBV6-5; CDR3aa: CASSLGTNAMDEQFF
len: 15; abundance: few; j_gene: TRBJ1-1; v_gene: TRBV7-2; CDR3aa: CASSPPGDWNTEAFF
len: 14; abundance: NA; j_gene: TRBJ2-7; v_gene: TRBV7-6; CDR3aa: CASSLVAGGNEQYF
len: 14; abundance: NA; j_gene: TRBJ2-1; v_gene: TRBV5-1; CDR3aa: CASFGEGGYNEQFF
len: 11; abundance: NA; j_gene: TRBJ1-1; v_gene: TRBV12-3/TRBV12-4; CDR3aa: CASSRRQKAFF
len: 15; abundance: NA; j_gene: TRBJ2-1; v_gene: TRBV9; CDR3aa: CASRQLAGDYNEQFF
len: 14; abundance: NA; j_gene: TRBJ1-1; v_gene: TRBV25-1; CDR3aa: CASSHWEGNTEAFF
len: 17; abundance: once; j_gene: TRBJ2-5; v_gene: TRBV5-1; CDR3aa: CASSFSPSGTGSETQYF
len: 16; abundance: NA; j_gene: TRBJ2-7; v_gene: TRBV5-6; CDR3aa: CASSSLAGAALYEQYF
len: 15; abundance: NA; j_gene: TRBJ2-5; v_gene: TRBV9; CDR3aa: CASSRTTVRQETQYF
len: 15; abundance: few; j_gene: TRBJ2-3; v_gene: TRBV9; CDR3aa: CASSVGPSGGDTQYF
len: 11; abundance: NA; j_gene: TRBJ1-1; v_gene: TRBV12-3/TRBV12-4; CDR3aa: CASSLGGSAFF
len: 12; abundance: NA; j_gene: TRBJ2-3; v_gene: TRBV7-2; CDR3aa: CASSLDSGTQYF
len: 12; abundance: NA; j_gene: TRBJ1-2; v_gene: TRBV30; CDR3aa: CAWSRGFEGYTF
len: 15; abundance: NA; j_gene: TRBJ2-6; v_gene: TRBV5-6; CDR3aa: CASSHDRSGANVLTF
len: 13; abundance: NA; j_gene: TRBJ2-1; v_gene: TRBV12-3/TRBV12-4; CDR3aa: CASSLRDRGEQFF
len: 12; abundance: NA; j_gene: TRBJ1-1; v_gene: TRBV12-3/TRBV12-4; CDR3aa: CASSRGTGIAFF
len: 13; abundance: NA; j_gene: TRBJ2-7; v_gene: TRBV3-1/TRBV3-2; CDR3aa: CASSGSGNYEQYF
len: 16; abundance: NA; j_gene: TRBJ2-5; v_gene: TRBV7-3; CDR3aa: CASSVTSGGALETQYF
len: 15; abundance: NA; j_gene: TRBJ2-7; v_gene: TRBV28; CDR3aa: CASSNSGTSGWEQYF
len: 14; abundance: NA; j_gene: TRBJ2-1; v_gene: TRBV11-1; CDR3aa: CASSLNGGYNEQFF